The following is a TCR beta chain sequence with its context. Its antigen is unidentified. This specimen comes from a study of T-cell memory formation after mild COVID-19. Findings and limits, study-wide: The finding that pre-infection memory included some responding clones suggested that cross-reactive memory joined.

Trimming cost V 4 bases and J 2 bases, with 9 bases left between them. This CDR3 contains 14 residues. The TCR alpha and TCR beta cDNA libraries, bearing sample barcodes and UMIs, were generated by 5'RACE using constant-segment primers. TCRdb independently ran MiXCR on the 5' RACE reads; one entry per CDR3 protein. This sample yields hundreds of thousands of distinct CDR3 sequences, of which roughly 22% are seen a single time; roughly an eighth belongs to the top ten. The material sequenced was PBMCs or a T cell subset sorted from them (not recorded which). The receptor was isolated from an adult woman who had mild COVID-19 (a few samples of this study predate the infection). Cell type and time point are not known. The genes are TRBV12-3 or TRBV12-4 and TRBJ1-5; the D is unclear. CDR3 loop: CASSSPPGNQPQHF. CDR3 in DNA: TGTGCCAGCAGTTCCCCCCCCGGCAATCAGCCCCAGCATTTT.